The 2 T cell receptor beta chains reported below all come from one sample, sequenced in a study of blood T cell repertoires in COVID-19. Method: immunoSEQ multiplex PCR; TCRdb's copy keeps in-frame clones and lacks some. The table records 350,000 to 400,000 clones, 90% of them present only once. Sequenced sample: peripheral blood. These receptors were taken from a man between 18 and 29 years old with active or convalescent COVID-19.

The V and J genes are TRBV28 and TRBJ1-5, with D maybe TRBD1 (6 bases). The CDR3 has 13 amino acids. V was pared by 10 bases and J by 2 bases, with 12 bases between. The V gene's germline CDR1 is MDHEN and CDR2 SYDVKM. CDR3 nucleotides: TGTGCCACGGACAGAAGGGGCAATCAGCCCCAGCATTTT. Protein: CATDRRGNQPQHF.

This clone was counted once. This chain joins TRBV6-5 and TRBJ1-5; no reliable D call. V was cut by 8 bases and J by 4 bases, with 12 bases left in between. Germline V gives CDR1 MNHEY, CDR2 SVGAGI. CDR3 length: 13 residues. DNA for the CDR3: TGTGCCAGCCGGGAGGGTGTTAATCAGCCCCAGCATTTT. This codes for CASREGVNQPQHF.